A single sample gave rise to the 8 T cell receptor beta chains below, sequenced in a study of identical twins. TCRdb recomputed calls from the 5' RACE reads with MiXCR, one row per CDR3 protein. This sample carries 750,000 to 950,000 distinct CDR3 sequences, 9% to 15% of them seen once, and the ten largest clones take about 1.5%. The data also belong to a second study, concerning yellow fever vaccine responses in identical twins.

Sequencing was performed on PBMCs. The receptors stem from a woman aged 18-29 years in good health.

This clonotype has a count of ten or more. The gene calls are TRBV11-2 and TRBJ2-2, with D perhaps assigned TRBD1 or TRBD2 (6 bases each). Trimming removed 5 bases from V and 4 bases from J, with 14 bases in between. The CDR3 totals 15 residues. The V gene's germline CDR1 is SGHAT and CDR2 FQNNGV. The CDR3 DNA is TGTGCCAGCAGCCGACTAGGGGGAATCACCGGGGAGCTGTTTTTT. This sequence encodes CASSRLGGITGELFF.

This clonotype was counted between two and nine times. V is TRBV6-4 and J is TRBJ2-1; D possibly corresponds to TRBD1 (6 bases). Per germline, CDR1 MRHNA and CDR2 SNTAGT. V lost 3 bases and J lost 6, with 15 bases in between. The CDR3 extends over 15 amino acids. The CDR3 nucleotides are TGTGCCAGCAGTGATGAAGAAAGGGGGTTCAATGAGCAGTTCTTC. Translating gives CASSDEERGFNEQFF.

This clonotype showed up just a few times. This chain joins TRBV27 and TRBJ2-4, with 8 nucleotides matching TRBD2. The V segment lost 3 bases and the J segment 7 bases; nucleotides outside the gene matches: 11. This CDR3 has 16 residues. CDR1 is MNHEY, CDR2 SMNVEV, per germline (reference sequence). CDR3 loop: CASSLNPGTSGNIQYF. The CDR3, as DNA: TGTGCCAGCAGTTTGAACCCCGGGACTAGTGGGAACATTCAGTACTTC.

This chain connects TRBV5-1 to TRBJ2-3, with D hard to call. CDR1 and CDR2 from the germline V gene are SGHRS and YFSETQ. Trimming left V 0 bases short and J 1 base short, with 12 bases between. The CDR3 sequence is 16 residues long. CDR3 amino acids: CASSLGGSAGTDTQYF. DNA for the CDR3: TGCGCCAGCAGCTTGGGTGGGTCGGCCGGCACAGATACGCAGTATTTT.

The rearrangement uses TRBV6-5 and TRBJ1-5, with D perhaps TRBD1 (6 bases). This CDR3 has 17 residues. V gave up 2 bases and J gave up 7 bases, with 21 bases separating them. Germline V gene lookup returns CDR1 MNHEY and CDR2 SVGAGI. The DNA of the CDR3 is TGTGCCAGCAGTTACGCTCACCGGGACAAGGGAAGGCAGCCCCAGCATTTT. Amino acids: CASSYAHRDKGRQPQHF.

This clonotype was picked up a small number of times. The CDR3 coding sequence is TGCGCCAGCAGCCACCTAACTACCAACTACAATGAGCAGTTCTTC. The encoded protein is CASSHLTTNYNEQFF. The chain couples TRBV4-1 to TRBJ2-1; D not certain. Trimming cost V 3 bases and J 3 bases, with 12 bases left between them. CDR3 length: 15 amino acids. In germline, CDR1 is MGHRA, CDR2 YSYEKL.

This clonotype turned up a few times. V usage is TRBV20-1 and J usage is TRBJ2-2, with TRBD1 as a possible D gene (5 bases). Germline V lookup: CDR1 DFQATT, CDR2 SNEGSKA (reference sequence). This CDR3 is 16 amino acids long. Between the trimmed V and J ends, which lost 6 bases and 2 bases, there was a span of 19 bases. CDR3 sequence (DNA): TGCAGTGCCAGACCTATCGAAGGGGCCAACACCGGGGAGCTGTTTTTT. Protein: CSARPIEGANTGELFF.

The rearrangement joins TRBV6-1 to TRBJ2-7; 7 bases fit TRBD1. CDR1 and CDR2 (germline): MNHNS, SASEGT. The V and J ends lost 5 bases and 2 bases, in that order; junction bases with no gene match: 9. This CDR3 comprises 15 residues. CDR3 sequence reads: CASSKGATGAYEQYF. The CDR3 DNA follows: TGTGCCAGCAGTAAGGGTGCAACAGGGGCCTACGAGCAGTACTTC.